Included here is one T cell receptor (beta chain) sequence, with context. This sample was taken from a study of T cell responses to AZD1222 COVID-19 vaccine. Here immunoSEQ multiplex PCR was the method, and the copy in TCRdb shows in-frame clones only, minus some. Counted here are approximately 65,000 clones, over 60% occurring once; the ten biggest clones make up 12%. V was shortened by 2 bases and J by 5 bases, with 12 bases between the two germline ends. Looked up from germline, CDR1 is MNHNS and CDR2 is SASEGT. The CDR3 sequence is 15 residues long. This chain joins TRBV6-1 and TRBJ2-2, with a weak D call TRBD2 (5 bases). The input for sequencing was peripheral blood, taken on day 0 of AZD1222 vaccination. The TCR originated in an adult in good health. The CDR3 sequence: CASSEPGRGTGELFF. DNA of the CDR3: TGTGCCAGCAGTGAACCGGGGAGAGGGACCGGGGAGCTGTTTTTT.